These 15 T cell receptor beta chains share one sample of origin, sequenced in a study of T-cell reconstitution after alpha-beta-depleted transplantation in children. The library targeted TCRbeta and was prepared with unique molecular identifiers. TCRdb analysed the PCR reads with MiXCR anew, one entry per CDR3 protein. The sample holds roughly 790,000 distinct CDR3 sequences, roughly 16% seen once. Specimen: PBMCs, mostly from graft donor cells, collected 360 days after TCRalphabeta/CD19-depleted stem cell transplant. The receptors shown here come from a male patient between 10 and 17 years old who had a stem cell transplant for acute lymphoblastic leukemia, so the T cells may come from the graft donor.

This clonotype was seen only a few times. The chain joins TRBV5-1 to TRBJ2-7; tentative D call: TRBD2 (5 bases). The CDR3 runs 14 residues. The germline gives CDR1 SGHRS, CDR2 YFSETQ. The V and J ends lost 0 bases and 4 bases respectively, with 11 bases between them. The CDR3 DNA reads TGCGCCAGCAGCTTGGACCTAGCTGTTTACGAGCAGTACTTC. It yields the protein CASSLDLAVYEQYF.

V usage is TRBV10-3 and J usage is TRBJ2-7, with 7 positions matching TRBD2. The J segment lost 6 bases and the V segment lost 9 bases, leaving 11 bases of the junction unmatched. The CDR3 spans 13 residues. Germline values: CDR1 ENHRY, CDR2 SYGVKD. The CDR3: CAISGLTSSEQYF. In nucleotides, the CDR3 is TGTGCCATTTCGGGACTAACCTCGTCCGAGCAGTACTTC.

The V and J genes are TRBV3-1 and TRBJ2-1; the match to TRBD2 covers 10 bases. V was clipped by 3 bases and J by 12 bases; unmatched bases: 2. The germline V gene encodes CDR1 LGHDT and CDR2 YNNKEL (reference sequence). The CDR3 sequence is 12 residues long. CDR3 in amino acids: CASSQGLARQFF. The CDR3 nucleotides read TGTGCCAGCAGCCAGGGACTAGCGAGGCAGTTCTTC.

This chain connects TRBV27 to TRBJ1-2; tentative D call: TRBD1 (5 bases). CDR1 MNHEY and CDR2 SMNVEV come from the germline V gene (reference sequence). CDR3 length equals 16 residues. Between the trimmed V and J ends, which lost 4 bases and 8 bases, there was a span of 23 bases. This CDR3 reads CASSSAGPDAGGGYTF. CDR3 in DNA: TGTGCCAGCAGTTCAGCCGGGCCAGACGCTGGGGGAGGCTACACCTTC.

The chain uses TRBV12-3 or TRBV12-4 and TRBJ1-2, with D uncertain. Trimming left V 3 bases short and J 5 bases short, with 10 bases between. The CDR3 is 13 residues long. CDR3 sequence (DNA): TGTGCCAGCAGTTTTTCGGCTGTGTATGGCTACACCTTC. Translated, it gives CASSFSAVYGYTF.

The sample holds a few counts of this clonotype. V and J are TRBV4-1 and TRBJ2-3, with D possibly TRBD1 on 5 matching bases. V was shortened by 0 bases and J by 2 bases, with 21 bases between the two germline ends. The CDR3 is 19 amino acids. The germline CDR1 and CDR2 sequences are MGHRA and YSYEKL. CDR3 protein: CASSQDGSDSEPYTDTQYF. For the CDR3, the DNA is TGCGCCAGCAGCCAAGATGGATCCGACAGCGAGCCTTACACAGATACGCAGTATTTT.

There are a few counts of this clonotype. The V call is TRBV12-3 or TRBV12-4, the J call TRBJ2-7, with D perhaps matching TRBD2 (5 bases). The CDR3 runs to 13 residues. Trimming removed 3 bases at V and 2 bases at J, with 8 bases between. The CDR3 DNA sequence: TGTGCCAGCAGTTTCGGGATCCCCTACGAGCAGTACTTC. This gives the protein CASSFGIPYEQYF.

Note on this clonotype: One junction end does not reproduce the germline sequence, and a read error may be involved. CDR3 DNA sequence: TGTGCCAGCAGTCTTCGGGACGGAGCCTACGAGCAGGACTTC. Its protein is CASSLRDGAYEQDF. This chain joins TRBV12-3 or TRBV12-4 and TRBJ2-7; the D gene could be TRBD1 or TRBD2 (5 bases each). CDR3 size: 14 residues.

This clonotype was counted between two and nine times. This sequence joins TRBV6-2 or TRBV6-3 and TRBJ2-1, with 8 bases matching TRBD2. The V gene end was trimmed by 2 bases and the J gene end by 1 base; junction bases not matched to a gene: 10. CDR1 MNHEY and CDR2 SVGEGT come from the germline V gene. The CDR3 is made up of 18 amino acids. The CDR3 bases are TGTGCCAGCAGTTACCAGTCGAAGCGGGAGTTGTCCTACAATGAGCAGTTCTTC. This codes for CASSYQSKRELSYNEQFF.

The chain carries TRBV6-5 and TRBJ1-2; D is ambiguous. The CDR3 is made up of 13 amino acids. CDR1 and CDR2 (germline): MNHEY, SVGAGI. Trimming stripped 5 bases from V and 5 bases from J, with 12 bases between. The CDR3 loop is CASSPRHLYGYTF. As DNA, the CDR3 is TGTGCCAGCAGTCCTCGACACCTTTATGGCTACACCTTC.

In DNA, the CDR3 is TGCGCCAGCAGCCTGGGACTAGCGAGGTACACAGATACGCAGTATTTT. Translating it yields CASSLGLARYTDTQYF. The gene calls are TRBV5-1 and TRBJ2-3; 10 nucleotides line up with TRBD2. The length of the CDR3 is 16 residues. CDR1 SGHRS and CDR2 YFSETQ come from the germline V gene. J was trimmed by 2 bases and V by 4 bases; bases with no gene match: 7.

The V and J genes are TRBV5-1 and TRBJ2-3; TRBD2 is a possible D gene (6 bases). This CDR3 is built from 17 residues. The germline CDR1 and CDR2 sequences are SGHRS and YFSETQ. Trimming left V 4 bases short and J 2 bases short, with 20 bases between. In nucleotides, the CDR3 is TGCGCCAGCAGCCCCTCTGGAGGGACCCCGACCACAGATACGCAGTATTTT. Its protein is CASSPSGGTPTTDTQYF.

CDR3 sequence: CASSDSVYSYNEQFF. As DNA, the CDR3 is TGTGCCAGCAGTGACTCGGTCTACTCCTACAATGAGCAGTTCTTC. This chain uses TRBV6-4 with TRBJ2-1, with D unresolved. Germline loops: CDR1 MRHNA, CDR2 SNTAGT. V was shortened by 0 bases and J by 0 bases, with 6 bases between the two germline ends. The CDR3 contains 15 residues.

The CDR3 sequence is CSATSGGWTDTQYF. The CDR3 DNA follows: TGCAGTGCTACGTCAGGGGGTTGGACAGATACGCAGTATTTT. The rearrangement links TRBV20-1 to TRBJ2-3; 7 bases are shared with TRBD1. Germline V gene data show CDR1 as DFQATT and CDR2 as SNEGSKA (reference sequence). CDR3 length: 14 residues. V lost 4 bases, J lost 3 bases, and 7 bases stayed unmatched.

This clonotype was picked up a small number of times. This chain links TRBV6-5 with TRBJ1-5; 7 bases are shared with TRBD1. The germline gives CDR1 MNHEY, CDR2 SVGAGI. Trimming removed 0 bases from V and 7 bases from J; junction bases left unmatched: 3. The CDR3 runs to 14 residues. The DNA for the CDR3 is TGTGCCAGCAGTTACTCCCCAGGGGGGCAGCCCCAGCATTTT. Translation gives CASSYSPGGQPQHF.